This entry features one TCR beta chain sequence. Its target is unknown. The data are from a study of T cells after yellow fever vaccination. Study-level results: Abundant bulk-derived clonotypes could contaminate FACS-sorted repertoires. Though weaker, the secondary response peaked faster, on day 5 versus 15.

This CDR3 has 14 residues. The V gene lost 3 bases and the J gene lost 0 bases, with 6 bases spanning the gap. TCRdb called the 5' RACE reads again in MiXCR, with one record for every CDR3 protein. The data contain under 400,000 distinct CDR3 sequences, around 10% of them singletons. Sample: PBMCs, taken on the day of the first yellow fever vaccination. The chain has TRBV12-3 or TRBV12-4 and TRBJ1-5; D is ambiguous. The sequence came from a man between 18 and 29 years old who received the YFV17D yellow fever vaccine. The DNA for the CDR3 is TGTGCCAGCAGTTTGGAGCATAGCAATCAGCCCCAGCATTTT. Its protein product is CASSLEHSNQPQHF.